A selection of T cell receptor beta chains follows, all from one sample in a study of cytomegalovirus exposure and HLA in healthy donors. Sequenced by immunoSEQ multiplex PCR; TCRdb stores in-frame clones only, minus some. The sample has over 150,000 clones; approximately 70% are singletons. The sample consisted of PBMCs. These receptors all come from a woman in her thirties or forties in good health and CMV-seropositive. CDR3s include the opening cysteine and the closing phenylalanine or tryptophan. Fields, in order: D gene, clone size, J gene, V gene, CDR3 protein, CDR3 DNA. A D gene is named only where the DNA matches it firmly. The size field is filled for only some rows; it gives once, few, many or a size class.

TRBD2 | - | TRBJ2-5 | TRBV11-2 | CASSGRTSGGIRYQETQYF | TGTGCCAGCAGCGGCCGGACTAGCGGGGGAATAAGGTACCAAGAGACCCAGTACTTC
- | - | TRBJ1-4 | TRBV4-3 | CASSPSGVSATNEKLFF | TGCGCCAGCAGTCCAAGTGGGGTTAGCGCAACTAATGAAAAACTGTTTTTT
TRBD1 | - | TRBJ1-5 | TRBV5-6 | CASSNQGAEQPQHF | TGTGCCAGCAGCAACCAGGGGGCAGAGCAGCCCCAGCATTTT
TRBD1 | once | TRBJ1-2 | TRBV9 | CASSTPGTGGGYGYTF | TGTGCCAGCAGCACACCCGGGACAGGGGGTGGCTATGGCTACACCTTC
TRBD2 | - | TRBJ2-1 | TRBV29-1 | CSVGRLAGPPGNEQFF | TGCAGCGTTGGACGACTAGCGGGACCCCCTGGGAATGAGCAGTTCTTC
TRBD1 | - | TRBJ2-2 | TRBV10-3 | CAISDLGQGNTGELFF | TGTGCCATCAGTGACCTGGGACAGGGGAACACCGGGGAGCTGTTTTTT
TRBD2 | - | TRBJ2-7 | TRBV28 | CASSLGGGGPYEQYF | TGTGCCAGCAGTTTGGGTGGCGGGGGGCCCTACGAGCAGTACTTC
- | - | TRBJ2-5 | TRBV5-4 | CASAQGLGVQETQYF | TGTGCCAGCGCCCAGGGGTTGGGAGTCCAAGAGACCCAGTACTTC
- | - | TRBJ2-2 | TRBV7-8 | CASSPRVLDTGELFF | TGTGCCAGCAGTCCCAGGGTGTTGGACACCGGGGAGCTGTTTTTT
- | few | TRBJ1-4 | TRBV5-4 | CASSLQGSIEKLFF | TGTGCCAGCAGCCTTCAGGGGAGTATTGAAAAACTGTTTTTT
TRBD2 | - | TRBJ2-1 | TRBV27 | CASSRLAGVSDEQFF | TGTGCCAGCAGTAGACTAGCGGGGGTAAGCGATGAGCAGTTCTTC
- | once | TRBJ1-2 | TRBV7-2 | CASRPRSAGESGYTF | TGTGCCAGCAGACCCCGGTCGGCAGGGGAATCTGGCTACACCTTC
TRBD2 | - | TRBJ2-7 | TRBV5-1 | CASRKREDHEQYF | TGCGCCAGCAGAAAGCGGGAGGACCACGAGCAGTACTTC
- | few | TRBJ1-1 | TRBV2 | CASTQAIGEAFF | TGTGCCAGCACCCAAGCCATCGGTGAAGCTTTCTTT
TRBD1 | - | TRBJ1-5 | TRBV4-1 | CASSPGQGVRQPQHF | TGCGCCAGCAGCCCGGGACAGGGAGTCCGACAGCCCCAGCATTTT
TRBD2 | - | TRBJ2-7 | TRBV9 | CASSVGESGRFQGEQYF | TGTGCCAGCAGCGTAGGTGAGAGCGGGAGATTTCAGGGCGAGCAGTACTTC
- | - | TRBJ1-1 | TRBV9 | CASSPRELNTEAFF | TGTGCCAGCAGCCCTAGAGAGTTGAACACTGAAGCTTTCTTT
TRBD1 | few | TRBJ1-1 | TRBV7-2 | CASSLFGTGGTEAFF | TGTGCCAGCAGCTTATTCGGGACAGGGGGTACTGAAGCTTTCTTT
- | - | TRBJ1-5 | TRBV6-5 | CASKDGDQPQHF | TGTGCCAGCAAAGACGGAGATCAGCCCCAGCATTTT
TRBD1 | - | TRBJ1-1 | TRBV28 | CAINRGPNTEAFF | TGTGCCATCAACAGGGGCCCGAACACTGAAGCTTTCTTT
- | - | TRBJ2-2 | TRBV14 | CASSQDLGLANTGELFF | TGTGCCAGCAGCCAAGATCTTGGGCTTGCGAACACCGGGGAGCTGTTTTTT
- | - | TRBJ1-2 | TRBV10-3 | CAISEWTGSGYTF | TGTGCCATCAGTGAGTGGACGGGATCTGGCTACACCTTC
- | - | TRBJ2-4 | TRBV5-7 | CASSLGRNIQYF | TGTGCCAGCAGCTTGGGGAGAAACATTCAGTACTTC
TRBD1 | - | TRBJ1-2 | TRBV29-1 | CSVEEYDRAGSGYTF | TGCAGCGTTGAAGAATACGACAGGGCGGGAAGCGGCTACACCTTC
TRBD2 | few | TRBJ2-1 | TRBV7-9 | CASSVSGTTNEQFF | TGTGCCAGCAGCGTGTCCGGGACTACCAATGAGCAGTTCTTC
- | - | TRBJ2-3 | TRBV7-2 | CASSLGRLPDTQYF | TGTGCCAGCAGCTTAGGGCGACTCCCGGATACGCAGTATTTT
TRBD1 | - | TRBJ2-7 | TRBV2 | CASSGDRGYEQYF | TGTGCCAGCAGTGGGGACAGGGGGTACGAGCAGTACTTC
- | once | TRBJ2-1 | TRBV18 | CASSPYDSPLRNEQFF | TGTGCCAGCTCACCTTACGACAGCCCCTTAAGGAATGAGCAGTTCTTC
TRBD2 | - | TRBJ2-2 | TRBV10-3 | CAITRGGQGRELFF | TGTGCCATCACGCGGGGGGGCCAGGGAAGGGAGCTGTTTTTT
TRBD1 | few | TRBJ1-1 | TRBV28 | CASSLQGAYTEAFF | TGTGCCAGCAGTTTACAGGGGGCGTACACTGAAGCTTTCTTT
TRBD1 | few | TRBJ1-2 | TRBV4-3 | CASSPSLSQTGGGYPF | TGCGCCAGCAGCCCCAGTTTGTCCCAGACAGGGGGTGGCTACCCCTTC
TRBD2 | - | TRBJ2-3 | TRBV18 | CASSPPFQGGTDTQYF | TGTGCCAGCTCACCACCTTTCCAGGGAGGGACAGATACGCAGTATTTT
- | few | TRBJ1-1 | TRBV14 | CASSWTENTEAFF | TGTGCCAGCAGCTGGACAGAGAACACTGAAGCTTTCTTT
TRBD2 | - | TRBJ2-5 | TRBV5-4 | CASSLGGAGGETQYF | TGTGCCAGCAGCTTGGGGGGGGCGGGGGGAGAGACCCAGTACTTC
TRBD2 | - | TRBJ2-1 | TRBV7-2 | CASSPGRASYNEQFF | TGTGCCAGCAGCCCCGGGAGGGCCTCCTACAATGAGCAGTTCTTC
TRBD1 | - | TRBJ1-2 | TRBV9 | CASSVKQGAGGYTF | TGTGCCAGCAGCGTTAAACAGGGGGCTGGAGGCTACACCTTC
TRBD1 | - | TRBJ1-1 | TRBV28 | CASSPGAGGRTEAFF | TGTGCCAGCAGCCCCGGGGCAGGGGGGCGAACTGAAGCTTTCTTT
TRBD1 | - | TRBJ1-2 | TRBV5-6 | CASSTRTGDYGYTF | TGTGCCAGCAGCACCAGGACAGGAGACTATGGCTACACCTTC
- | few | TRBJ2-7 | TRBV7-9 | CSSSTEGEAYEQYF | TGTTCCAGCAGCACCGAAGGGGAGGCCTACGAGCAGTACTTC
- | - | TRBJ2-1 | TRBV28 | CASSLDGNPISSYNEQFF | TGTGCCAGCAGTTTAGACGGGAACCCAATTAGCTCCTACAATGAGCAGTTCTTC
TRBD1 | - | TRBJ1-2 | TRBV7-8 | CASSPGQDYGYTF | TGTGCCAGCAGCCCGGGACAGGACTATGGCTACACCTTC
TRBD1 | - | TRBJ1-1 | TRBV5-4 | CASSLYRGWGNTEAFF | TGTGCCAGCAGCTTGTACAGGGGATGGGGGAACACTGAAGCTTTCTTT
- | - | TRBJ1-1 | TRBV29-1 | CSAFAGNTEAFF | TGCAGCGCTTTTGCAGGGAACACTGAAGCTTTCTTT
TRBD1 | - | TRBJ2-1 | TRBV18 | CASSPNTGTGTYNEQFF | TGTGCCAGCTCACCAAATACCGGGACAGGAACCTACAATGAGCAGTTCTTC
- | - | TRBJ1-1 | TRBV5-4 | CASSLEQGSEAFF | TGTGCCAGCAGCTTAGAACAGGGTAGTGAAGCTTTCTTT
TRBD1 | few | TRBJ2-7 | TRBV4-2 | CASSQDMQGERYEQYF | TGTGCCAGCAGCCAAGACATGCAGGGGGAAAGGTACGAGCAGTACTTC
TRBD1 | - | TRBJ2-1 | TRBV9 | CASSVEGQDLPGNEQFF | TGTGCCAGCAGCGTAGAGGGACAGGACCTCCCTGGCAATGAGCAGTTCTTC
- | few | TRBJ1-1 | TRBV7-9 | CSSSLATGTAFF | TGTTCCAGCAGCTTAGCTACAGGGACAGCTTTCTTT
TRBD1 | - | TRBJ2-7 | TRBV18 | CASSQRQGASEQYF | TGTGCCAGCTCACAACGACAGGGGGCGTCCGAGCAGTACTTC
TRBD1 | - | TRBJ1-5 | TRBV7-9 | CASSPGTGGYQPQHF | TGTGCCAGCAGCCCTGGGACAGGGGGGTATCAGCCCCAGCATTTT
- | - | TRBJ2-2 | TRBV25-1 | CASSVPDTGELFF | TGTGCCAGCAGTGTTCCCGACACCGGGGAGCTGTTTTTT
- | medium-sized | TRBJ2-1 | TRBV27 | CASTLSGDYNEQFF | TGTGCCAGCACTTTGTCGGGGGATTACAATGAGCAGTTCTTC
TRBD2 | - | TRBJ2-7 | TRBV27 | CASSLKPGLAGGPYEQYF | TGTGCCAGCAGTTTAAAACCTGGACTAGCGGGAGGGCCGTACGAGCAGTACTTC
- | - | TRBJ1-2 | TRBV2 | CASTVGLAGYTF | TGTGCCAGCACCGTGGGTTTAGCTGGCTACACCTTC
TRBD1 | - | TRBJ1-5 | TRBV27 | CASSPYRDRVQPQHF | TGTGCCAGCAGCCCATACCGGGACAGGGTTCAGCCCCAGCATTTT